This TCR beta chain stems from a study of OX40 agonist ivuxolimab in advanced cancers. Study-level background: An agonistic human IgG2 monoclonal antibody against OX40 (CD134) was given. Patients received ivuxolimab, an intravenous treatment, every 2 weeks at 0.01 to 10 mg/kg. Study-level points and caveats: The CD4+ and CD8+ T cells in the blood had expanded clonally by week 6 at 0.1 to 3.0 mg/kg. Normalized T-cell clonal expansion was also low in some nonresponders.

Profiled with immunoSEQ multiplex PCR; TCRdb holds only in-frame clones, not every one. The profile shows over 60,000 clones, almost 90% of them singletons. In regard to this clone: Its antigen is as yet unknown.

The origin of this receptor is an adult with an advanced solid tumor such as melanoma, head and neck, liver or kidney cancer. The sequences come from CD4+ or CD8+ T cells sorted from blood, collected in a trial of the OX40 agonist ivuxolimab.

CDR3 sequence (DNA): TGCGCCAGCAGCGGCGGGACAGGGGGCCAAGAGACCCAGTACTTC. Amino acids: CASSGGTGGQETQYF. V gene TRBV5-1 combines with J gene TRBJ2-5; the match to TRBD1 covers 11 bases. The V and J ends lost 4 bases and 1 base, in that order; junction bases with no gene match: 3. This CDR3 is 15 amino acids long. CDR1 is SGHRS, CDR2 YFSETQ, per germline.